What follows are 31 T cell receptor beta chains derived from one specimen sequenced in a study of blood T cell repertoires in COVID-19. Sequencing used immunoSEQ multiplex PCR; TCRdb keeps in-frame clones, though not all of them. This table holds under 150,000 clones, less than 90% found once. The specimen was peripheral blood. Source of these receptors: a human donor in a cohort sampled during active COVID-19.

The chain links TRBV6-5 to TRBJ1-6; D may be TRBD1 (5 bases). The CDR3 is made up of 15 amino acids. Germline CDR1 MNHEY, CDR2 SVGAGI. The V gene lost 7 bases and the J gene lost 6 bases, with 16 bases spanning the gap. CDR3 amino acids: CASKDRQSGNSPLHF. The CDR3 coding sequence is TGTGCCAGCAAAGACCGACAGTCGGGTAATTCACCCCTCCACTTT.

The genes are TRBV12-3 or TRBV12-4 and TRBJ2-3; perhaps TRBD2 as D (5 bases). V dropped 0 bases and J dropped 10 bases, with 11 bases sitting between them. This CDR3 has 13 residues. The CDR3 reads CASSLAGSSAQYF. The CDR3 nucleotides are TGTGCCAGCAGTTTAGCGGGGAGCTCCGCGCAGTATTTT.

V is TRBV15 and J is TRBJ1-3; TRBD1 aligns across 8 bases. The V gene end was trimmed by 3 bases and the J gene end by 0 bases; junction bases not matched to a gene: 4. Germline CDR1 and CDR2: LNHNV and YYDKDF (reference sequence). The CDR3 sequence is 16 residues long. In DNA form, the CDR3 reads TGTGCCACCAGCAGGGACAGGGCAATCTCTGGAAACACCATATATTTT. It codes for CATSRDRAISGNTIYF.

The chain links TRBV12-3 or TRBV12-4 to TRBJ1-2; D call uncertain. V lost 6 bases to trimming and J lost 2 bases, with 10 bases between them. This CDR3 has 13 amino acids. The CDR3 reads CASRPPGNYGYTF. The DNA for the CDR3 is TGTGCCAGCAGGCCCCCGGGGAACTATGGCTACACCTTC.

The V gene is TRBV3-1 (or the pseudogene TRBV3-2), the J gene TRBJ1-1; D is undetermined. Germline V gene data show CDR1 as LGHDT and CDR2 as YNNKEL (reference sequence). The CDR3 has 14 residues. V was shortened by 4 bases and J by 0 bases, with 9 bases between the two germline ends. The CDR3 here is CASSPAGVNTEAFF. The DNA for the CDR3 is TGTGCCAGCAGCCCCGCCGGAGTGAACACTGAAGCTTTCTTT.

The rearrangement uses TRBV10-2 and TRBJ1-1; no definite D call. Germline assignment: CDR1 WSHSY and CDR2 SAAADI. Deletions cut 4 bases from V and 0 bases from J, with 9 bases between. The CDR3 contains 14 residues. Here the CDR3 reads CASSVGRMNTEAFF. The CDR3 bases are TGCGCCAGCAGTGTTGGCAGGATGAACACTGAAGCTTTCTTT.

This clone was counted between two and nine times. The chain recombines TRBV24-1 with TRBJ1-5; D is unresolved. Trimming cost V 12 bases and J 2 bases, with 10 bases left between them. The CDR3 runs 12 residues. The germline V gene has CDR1 KGHDR and CDR2 SFDVKD. This CDR3 reads CAPTGCNQPQHF. As DNA, the CDR3 is TGTGCCCCCACCGGTTGCAATCAGCCCCAGCATTTT.

This clone was seen more than once but under ten times. The chain is built from TRBV10-3 and TRBJ1-3; tentatively, D is TRBD1 (5 bases). Germline V gene sequence: CDR1 ENHRY, CDR2 SYGVKD. The CDR3 has 14 residues. The V and J ends lost 4 bases and 0 bases respectively, with 7 bases between them. The CDR3 DNA is TGTGCCATCAGTGTCGACAGCTCTGGAAACACCATATATTTT. It yields the protein CAISVDSSGNTIYF.

This clone has a single count. The chain recombines TRBV29-1 with TRBJ2-3, with unresolved D. This CDR3 spans 12 amino acids. Trimming stripped 3 bases from V and 4 bases from J, with 8 bases between. Germline CDR1 reads SQVTM; CDR2 reads ANQGSEA. The CDR3 DNA reads as TGCAGCGTTGAGGCTCTTTCAGATACGCAGTATTTT. This gives the protein CSVEALSDTQYF.

This chain links TRBV27 with TRBJ2-5, with 8 bases identical to TRBD1. The J segment lost 2 bases and the V segment lost 8 bases, leaving 10 bases of the junction unmatched. Looked up from germline, CDR1 is MNHEY and CDR2 is SMNVEV (reference sequence). CDR3 length: 15 residues. As DNA, the CDR3 is TGTGCCAGCTGGGCCGGGACAGGTGTACAAGAGACCCAGTACTTC. Protein: CASWAGTGVQETQYF.

The CDR3 is CASSSQGAEAFF. The CDR3 nucleotides are TGTGCCAGCAGCTCACAGGGGGCTGAAGCTTTCTTT. The chain uses TRBV5-4 and TRBJ1-1; 8 nucleotides match TRBD1. Germline lookup yields CDR1 SGHNT and CDR2 YYREEE (reference sequence). The CDR3 runs to 12 residues. The V and J ends lost 3 bases and 6 bases, in that order; junction bases with no gene match: 1. Combining the CDR3 with reference TRBV5-4 and TRBJ1-1 gives the whole variable domain ETGVTQSPTHLIKTRGQQVTLRCSSQSGHNTVSWYQQALGQGPQFIFQYYREEENGRGNFPPRFSGLQFPNYSSELNVNALELDDSALYLCASSSQGAEAFFGQGTRLTVV.

The chain is built from TRBV11-3 and TRBJ1-1, with D maybe TRBD1 (6 bases). This CDR3 comprises 15 residues. CDR1 is SGHNT and CDR2 is YENEEA in the germline V gene. Trimming removed 5 bases at V and 0 bases at J, with 13 bases between. The CDR3 DNA reads TGTGCCAGCAGCATCGGGGGGCCGGTGAACACTGAAGCTTTCTTT. Protein: CASSIGGPVNTEAFF.

This chain uses TRBV29-1 with TRBJ1-2; the D gene is possibly TRBD1 (6 bases). Trimming took 7 bases from V and 7 from J, leaving 13 bases between them. The CDR3 extends over 11 amino acids. From germline, CDR1 is SQVTM and CDR2 ANQGSEA. CDR3 sequence (DNA): TGCAGCGGGATGGGGGCGGGTGGCTACACCTTC. It specifies CSGMGAGGYTF.

The chain employs TRBV15 and TRBJ2-5; D perhaps matches TRBD1 (6 bases). CDR3 length equals 16 residues. Germline-derived CDR1 and CDR2 are LNHNV and YYDKDF (reference sequence). Trimming took 0 bases from V and 5 from J, leaving 16 bases between them. The CDR3 region is CATSRDGGRVAETQYF. The CDR3 nucleotides are TGTGCCACCAGCAGAGATGGGGGCAGGGTGGCGGAGACCCAGTACTTC.

This sequence joins TRBV5-1 and TRBJ2-4; D is possibly TRBD2 (6 bases). This CDR3 spans 17 amino acids. Trimming removed 5 bases at V and 1 base at J, with 19 bases between. Germline-derived CDR1 and CDR2 are SGHRS and YFSETQ. The CDR3 loop is CASSLLGPGSAKNIQYF. The CDR3 bases are TGCGCCAGCAGTCTTCTCGGGCCCGGGAGCGCCAAAAACATTCAGTACTTC.

This chain joins TRBV27 and TRBJ2-7, with 11 bases matching TRBD1. Losses at the gene ends were 4 bases for V and 2 bases for J; bases not matched to a gene: 1. Looked up from germline, CDR1 is MNHEY and CDR2 is SMNVEV (reference sequence). The CDR3 has 14 amino acids. The CDR3: CASSWGQGAYEQYF. CDR3 nucleotide sequence: TGTGCCAGCAGTTGGGGACAGGGGGCCTACGAGCAGTACTTC.

This chain joins TRBV4-1 and TRBJ1-5, with 7 bases fitting TRBD1. CDR3 size: 16 residues. The V gene end was trimmed by 1 base and the J gene end by 4 bases; junction bases not matched to a gene: 7. Germline V gives CDR1 MGHRA, CDR2 YSYEKL. CDR3 in DNA: TGCGCCAGCAGCCAAGGGTTCGACAGGGAGAATCAGCCCCAGCATTTT. Its translation is CASSQGFDRENQPQHF.

The V gene is TRBV10-3, the J gene TRBJ2-1, with D perhaps TRBD2 (5 bases). Germline CDR1 is ENHRY and CDR2 is SYGVKD. The germline V and J ends were trimmed by 4 bases and 6 bases, with 25 bases remaining between them. The CDR3 is 18 amino acids. The CDR3 region has the DNA TGTGCCATCAGTGGCAGTCCCCGTCTATCTCCTGCGGGCAATGAGCAGTTCTTC. It specifies CAISGSPRLSPAGNEQFF.

The chain combines TRBV5-4 with TRBJ2-1, with 11 bases fitting TRBD2. Germline CDR1 reads SGHNT; CDR2 reads YYREEE (reference sequence). V trimming: 4 bases; J trimming: 4 bases; junction bases outside the gene matches: 7. The CDR3 contains 16 residues. DNA for the CDR3: TGTGCCAGCAGCCGTAGCGGGGGGGCCTCTTACAATGAGCAGTTCTTC. Amino acid sequence: CASSRSGGASYNEQFF.

This chain joins TRBV6-4 and TRBJ1-1; 9 nucleotides align to TRBD1. The V gene's germline CDR1 is MRHNA and CDR2 SNTAGT. V shed 6 bases and J 3 bases; nucleotides not matched to a gene: 14. This CDR3 has 17 amino acids. CDR3 amino acids: CASRLPYRGREDTEAFF. The CDR3 region has the DNA TGTGCCAGCAGACTCCCTTACAGGGGGCGAGAGGACACTGAAGCTTTCTTT.

To note about this clone: One junction end disagrees with the germline gene, perhaps due to a read error. The chain carries TRBV10-3 and TRBJ1-2; 10 nucleotides agree with TRBD1. Germline V lookup: CDR1 ENHRY, CDR2 SYGVKD. There are 13 residues in the CDR3. This CDR3 reads CAITEDRGFGYTF. For the CDR3, the DNA is TGTGCCATCACTGAGGACAGGGGGTTTGGCTACACCTTC.

The CDR3 here is CASSQASQGGGHTF. CDR3 bases: TGCGCCAGCAGCCAAGCTTCGCAGGGTGGGGGCCACACCTTC. This chain joins TRBV4-3 and TRBJ1-2; possible D gene TRBD1, 6 bases. The CDR3 extends over 14 amino acids. From germline, CDR1 is LGHNA and CDR2 YSLEER. The germline V and J ends were trimmed by 1 base and 12 bases, with 18 bases remaining between them.

V and J are TRBV19 and TRBJ1-5; 9 bases line up with TRBD1. The CDR3 is made up of 16 amino acids. Germline lookup yields CDR1 LNHDA and CDR2 SQIVND (reference sequence). V lost 8 bases, J lost 1 base, and 9 bases stayed unmatched. DNA of the CDR3: TGTGCCAGTGGTCGACAGGGGGAGATGAGCAATCAGCCCCAGCATTTT. This sequence encodes CASGRQGEMSNQPQHF. Looking up the rest from reference TRBV19 and TRBJ1-5 gives the full variable domain: DGGITQSPKYLFRKEGQNVTLSCEQNLNHDAMYWYRQDPGQGLRLIYYSQIVNDFQKGDIAEGYSVSREKKESFPLTVTSAQKNPTAFYLCASGRQGEMSNQPQHFGDGTRLSIL.

The rearrangement joins TRBV7-6 to TRBJ2-1; a weak D match, TRBD1 (5 bases). V was pared by 5 bases and J by 4 bases, with 9 bases between. The CDR3 consists of 13 residues. Germline CDR1 reads SGHVS; CDR2 reads FNYEAQ. The chain's CDR3 is CASSPDNYNEQFF. The CDR3 DNA follows: TGTGCCAGCAGCCCGGACAATTACAATGAGCAGTTCTTC.

The chain is built from TRBV19 and TRBJ1-1, with TRBD1 identical over 11 bases. The trim removed 9 bases at V and 2 bases at J, leaving 5 bases unmatched. Per the germline V gene, CDR1 is LNHDA and CDR2 is SQIVND (reference sequence). The CDR3 contains 14 residues. The CDR3 bases are TGTGCCAGCTCGGACAGGGGGCTTAACACTGAAGCTTTCTTT. Its translation is CASSDRGLNTEAFF.

The chain couples TRBV7-6 to TRBJ2-2; D not resolved. The CDR3 spans 17 residues. The V gene lost 5 bases and the J gene lost 4 bases, with 20 bases spanning the gap. Germline values: CDR1 SGHVS, CDR2 FNYEAQ. The CDR3 protein is CASSPSGSLLITGELFF. CDR3 in DNA: TGTGCCAGCAGCCCTTCAGGTAGTCTCCTGATCACCGGGGAGCTGTTTTTT. Full variable domain (remainder filled in from reference TRBV7-6 and TRBJ2-2): GAGVSQSPRYKVTKRGQDVALRCDPISGHVSLYWYRQALGQGPEFLTYFNYEAQQDKSGLPNDRFSAERPEGSISTLTIQRTEQRDSAMYRCASSPSGSLLITGELFFGEGSRLTVL.

The V and J genes are TRBV7-9 and TRBJ2-2; 11 nucleotides match TRBD1. The CDR3 consists of 15 residues. Germline V gives CDR1 SEHNR, CDR2 FQNEAQ (reference sequence). Trimming at V came to 5 bases and at J to 6 bases, leaving 5 bases not matched to a gene. The CDR3 loop reads CASSPRTGGPGELFF. The DNA for the CDR3 is TGTGCCAGCAGCCCACGGACAGGGGGCCCCGGGGAGCTGTTTTTT.

V gene TRBV14 combines with J gene TRBJ1-5, with 7 bases identical to TRBD1. The CDR3 consists of 14 residues. The germline CDR1 and CDR2 sequences are SGHDN and FVKESK. The V segment lost 3 bases and the J segment 3 bases; nucleotides outside the gene matches: 2. CDR3 region: CASSQTGYNQPQHF. The CDR3 bases are TGTGCCAGCAGCCAGACAGGGTACAATCAGCCCCAGCATTTT.

The chain employs TRBV9 and TRBJ1-5; maybe TRBD1 (5 bases). V was cut by 0 bases and J by 6 bases, with 13 bases left in between. The CDR3 extends over 15 amino acids. The germline CDR1 and CDR2 sequences are SGDLS and YYNGEE. This chain's CDR3 is CASSVGAGETQPQHF. CDR3 bases: TGTGCCAGCAGCGTAGGTGCGGGGGAGACTCAGCCCCAGCATTTT.

V gene TRBV18 combines with J gene TRBJ2-3; perhaps TRBD2 as D (6 bases). The germline gives CDR1 KGHSH, CDR2 LQKENI. CDR3 size: 14 residues. The ends were cut back, 3 bases at V and 0 bases at J, with 7 bases in the middle. CDR3 nucleotides: TGTGCCAGCTCACCGGGGACTAGCACAGATACGCAGTATTTT. It encodes CASSPGTSTDTQYF.

This clone was detected once. V gene TRBV19 combines with J gene TRBJ2-7; 10 bases are shared with TRBD1. The CDR3 extends over 15 amino acids. The V segment lost 7 bases and the J segment 3 bases; nucleotides outside the gene matches: 9. CDR1 and CDR2 from the germline V gene are LNHDA and SQIVND (reference sequence). CDR3 amino acids: CASKDRGQGNYEQYF. CDR3 coding DNA: TGTGCCAGTAAAGACAGGGGGCAGGGGAACTACGAGCAGTACTTC.